One and the same sample provided the 23 T cell receptor beta chains below, sequenced in a study of Ad26.COV2.S vaccination and SARS-CoV-2 variants. The treatment: about 20 received Ad26.COV2.S at low or high dose, single or two shots; a few received placebo; per-sample allocation not given. It was on day 63 after the first vaccine or placebo injection that samples were taken. Sequenced by immunoSEQ multiplex PCR; TCRdb stores in-frame clones only, minus some. The table has some 350,000 clones, about 85% seen once. Sample: peripheral blood, taken in a trial of Ad26.COV2.S vaccine versus placebo. The receptors stem from a person between 18 and 65 years old who received the Ad26.COV2.S COVID-19 vaccine or a placebo.

With respect to this clone: With a much larger clone just one base away, this may be a read error. This rearrangement joins TRBV6-5 to TRBJ1-6; D is unresolved. Trimming left V 6 bases short and J 2 bases short, with 5 bases between. Germline CDR1 and CDR2: MNHEY and SVGAGI. This CDR3 region has 13 residues. CDR3 residues: CASREAYNSPLHF. CDR3 bases: TGTGCCAGCAGGGAGGCCTATAATTCACCCCTCCACTTT.

To note about this clone: This sample includes further DNA sequences coding for the same CDR3. The chain recombines TRBV4-3 with TRBJ2-7; D gene unclear. The V gene lost 1 base and the J gene lost 0 bases, with 7 bases spanning the gap. Germline loops: CDR1 LGHNA, CDR2 YSLEER. The CDR3 sequence is 14 residues long. The CDR3 DNA follows: TGCGCCAGCAGCCAAGGTCCCAGCTCCTACGAGCAGTACTTC. Its protein product is CASSQGPSSYEQYF.

CDR3: CASSSVGTVSYEQYF. The CDR3 DNA sequence: TGTGCCAGCAGCTCGGTAGGGACAGTCTCCTACGAGCAGTACTTC. The gene calls are TRBV7-9 and TRBJ2-7, with TRBD1 matching over 7 bases. This CDR3 contains 15 residues. CDR1 is SEHNR and CDR2 is FQNEAQ in the germline V gene (reference sequence). The J segment lost 0 bases and the V segment lost 4 bases, leaving 6 bases of the junction unmatched.

The chain combines TRBV7-2 with TRBJ1-5; D may be TRBD1 (5 bases). Deletions cut 3 bases from V and 2 bases from J, with 20 bases between. The CDR3 runs 18 residues. Germline loops: CDR1 SGHTA, CDR2 FQGNSA. CDR3 sequence (DNA): TGTGCCAGCAGCTTGGTTGGGGCCAGGGACTTCGGCAATCAGCCCCAGCATTTT. The encoded protein is CASSLVGARDFGNQPQHF.

The chain has TRBV4-3 and TRBJ2-7, with D possibly called TRBD1 or TRBD2 (5 bases each). The CDR3 is 15 residues long. CDR1 LGHNA and CDR2 YSLEER come from the germline V gene. V lost 5 bases and J 3 bases, leaving 17 bases between the germline ends. The CDR3 DNA reads as TGCGCCAGCAGCAAAGGGGTAGCCGGGGACTACGAGCAGTACTTC. Translating gives CASSKGVAGDYEQYF.

The chain links TRBV19 to TRBJ1-2; unclear D gene. Germline V gene data show CDR1 as LNHDA and CDR2 as SQIVND (reference sequence). The V end was cut by 3 bases, the J end by 2 bases, with 13 bases between. The CDR3 length is 15 residues. CDR3 bases: TGTGCCAGTAGTATTTCAAGAGGAAGCAACTATGGCTACACCTTC. This sequence encodes CASSISRGSNYGYTF.

This rearrangement joins TRBV5-6 to TRBJ2-7, with 9 bases aligning to TRBD1. Trimming took 4 bases from V and 3 from J; bases not matched to a gene: 8. The CDR3 extends over 15 amino acids. The germline V gene encodes CDR1 SGHDT and CDR2 YYEEEE. CDR3 coding DNA: TGTGCCAGCAGCGACCGGGACAGGGTTATCTACGAGCAGTACTTC. This gives the protein CASSDRDRVIYEQYF. The full variable domain, with the rest looked up from reference TRBV5-6 and TRBJ2-7, is DAGVTQSPTHLIKTRGQQVTLRCSPKSGHDTVSWYQQALGQGPQFIFQYYEEEERQRGNFPDRFSGHQFPNYSSELNVNALLLGDSALYLCASSDRDRVIYEQYFGPGTRLTVT.

The CDR3 DNA reads as TGTGCCAGCAGCTCCGGACTAGCGGGGGGGCTTAGCACAGATACGCAGTATTTT. Encoded protein: CASSSGLAGGLSTDTQYF. The rearrangement uses TRBV5-8 and TRBJ2-3; 15 bases are shared with TRBD2. Trimming cost V 3 bases and J 0 bases; bases outside gene matches: 5. This CDR3 region has 18 residues. Germline lookup yields CDR1 SGHTS and CDR2 YDEGEE. Supplemented by reference TRBV5-8 and TRBJ2-3, the full variable domain reads EAGVTQSPTHLIKTRGQQATLRCSPISGHTSVYWYQQALGLGLQFLLWYDEGEERNRGNFPPRFSGRQFPNYSSELNVNALELEDSALYLCASSSGLAGGLSTDTQYFGPGTRLTVL.

This clone was observed a single time. Here the CDR3 DNA reads TGTGCCAGTAGATCCGGGGGCGGGAACACTGAAGCTTTCTTT. Its protein is CASRSGGGNTEAFF. The chain couples TRBV19 to TRBJ1-1, with D perhaps TRBD1 (6 bases). Per germline, CDR1 LNHDA and CDR2 SQIVND (reference sequence). V lost 6 bases, J lost 1 base, and 12 bases lay in between. CDR3 length equals 14 residues.

J is TRBJ2-7 and V is TRBV5-1; either TRBD1 or TRBD2 may supply D (5 bases each). The CDR3 extends over 13 amino acids. Germline V gene sequence: CDR1 SGHRS, CDR2 YFSETQ. With 0 bases removed from V and 5 bases from J, the gap between germline ends came to 9 bases. CDR3 DNA: TGCGCCAGCAGCTTGGTGGGGCGGGACGAGCAGTACTTC. Encoded protein: CASSLVGRDEQYF.

The chain links TRBV5-1 to TRBJ2-1; 7 positions match TRBD1. The CDR3 has 13 amino acids. Germline V gene lookup returns CDR1 SGHRS and CDR2 YFSETQ. V lost 4 bases to trimming and J lost 7 bases; unmatched junction nucleotides: 5. CDR3 sequence reads: CASSTGQLNEQFF. DNA for the CDR3: TGCGCCAGCAGCACGGGACAGCTAAATGAGCAGTTCTTC.

This clone has a handful of counts. This chain joins TRBV29-1 and TRBJ1-2, with unresolved D. Germline CDR1 and CDR2: SQVTM and ANQGSEA. V was clipped by 6 bases and J by 8 bases, with 13 bases between them. The CDR3 loop spans 11 amino acids. The CDR3 reads CSVRTLEGYTF. In DNA, the CDR3 is TGCAGCGTAAGGACCCTAGAAGGCTACACCTTC.

The V gene is TRBV10-3, the J gene TRBJ2-1, with TRBD1 matching over 10 bases. V shed 3 bases, J shed 8 bases, and the junction held 10 bases outside the gene matches. The germline CDR1 and CDR2 sequences are ENHRY and SYGVKD. The CDR3 length is 16 residues. The CDR3 loop reads CAISDPGTGVIDEQFF. The DNA for the CDR3 is TGTGCCATCAGTGACCCCGGGACAGGGGTTATCGATGAGCAGTTCTTC.

The V call is TRBV7-8, the J call TRBJ1-2, with 9 nucleotides matching TRBD1. The CDR3 has 17 residues. With 4 bases clipped from V and 4 bases from J, the junction kept 13 bases outside the gene matches. The germline V gene encodes CDR1 SGHVS and CDR2 FQNEAQ. The CDR3: CASSSPRGQGLIYGYTF. In DNA, the CDR3 is TGTGCCAGCAGCTCCCCTCGGGGACAGGGATTAATCTATGGCTACACCTTC.

The chain joins TRBV5-1 to TRBJ1-5; the D gene is possibly TRBD1 (5 bases). This CDR3 region has 13 residues. Germline V gives CDR1 SGHRS, CDR2 YFSETQ. Trimming took off 0 bases at V and 6 bases at J, with 7 bases between the two ends. The CDR3 nucleotides read TGCGCCAGCAGCTTGGATGACAGTCAGCCCCAGCATTTT. It yields the protein CASSLDDSQPQHF.

This chain connects TRBV27 to TRBJ2-7; 7 nucleotides match TRBD1. Trimming took 5 bases from V and 2 from J; bases not matched to a gene: 3. The CDR3 contains 13 residues. From germline, CDR1 is MNHEY and CDR2 SMNVEV (reference sequence). CDR3 protein: CASSVGTAYEQYF. DNA of the CDR3: TGTGCCAGCAGTGTAGGGACAGCCTACGAGCAGTACTTC.

Worth noting for this clone: Other nucleotide sequences from this sample produce the same CDR3. The chain couples TRBV28 to TRBJ2-7; a weak D match, TRBD2 (5 bases). This CDR3 is 14 amino acids long. CDR1 MDHEN and CDR2 SYDVKM come from the germline V gene. Trimming stripped 3 bases from V and 0 bases from J, with 9 bases between. CDR3 sequence: CASSFGGSSYEQYF. The CDR3 DNA sequence: TGTGCCAGCAGTTTCGGAGGTAGCTCCTACGAGCAGTACTTC.

The chain uses TRBV19 and TRBJ1-2; D might be TRBD1 (5 bases). V lost 5 bases and J 5 bases, leaving 18 bases between the germline ends. The germline gives CDR1 LNHDA, CDR2 SQIVND (reference sequence). The CDR3 is made up of 15 amino acids. The CDR3 loop reads CASSGGQRPLYGYTF. CDR3 DNA: TGTGCCAGTAGTGGGGGTCAACGTCCTCTATATGGCTACACCTTC. Complete variable domain (other parts from reference TRBV19 and TRBJ1-2): DGGITQSPKYLFRKEGQNVTLSCEQNLNHDAMYWYRQDPGQGLRLIYYSQIVNDFQKGDIAEGYSVSREKKESFPLTVTSAQKNPTAFYLCASSGGQRPLYGYTFGSGTRLTVV.

The V call is TRBV27, the J call TRBJ2-7; TRBD1 matches at 8 bases. V trimming: 5 bases; J trimming: 1 base; junction bases outside the gene matches: 4. The CDR3 contains 14 residues. Germline V gene sequence: CDR1 MNHEY, CDR2 SMNVEV (reference sequence). CDR3 residues: CASSTRTGSYEQYF. The CDR3 DNA follows: TGTGCCAGCAGTACACGGACAGGGTCCTACGAGCAGTACTTC.

The chain has TRBV4-3 and TRBJ2-3; D not resolved. Germline lookup yields CDR1 LGHNA and CDR2 YSLEER. This CDR3 contains 14 residues. V was clipped by 0 bases and J by 2 bases, with 6 bases between them. The CDR3: CASSQDFDTDTQYF. CDR3 DNA sequence: TGCGCCAGCAGCCAAGATTTCGACACAGATACGCAGTATTTT.

The rearrangement uses TRBV2 and TRBJ2-2; 7 bases are a match to TRBD1. Trimming cost V 6 bases and J 1 base; bases outside gene matches: 8. Germline loops: CDR1 SNHLY, CDR2 FYNNEI. The CDR3 has 16 amino acids. CDR3 coding DNA: TGTGCCAGCAGGAATAGGGGACAGTTGAACACCGGGGAGCTGTTTTTT. It specifies CASRNRGQLNTGELFF.

The chain joins TRBV28 to TRBJ2-5; D uncertain. CDR3 length: 13 amino acids. Trimming removed 3 bases at V and 5 bases at J, with 10 bases between. The germline CDR1 and CDR2 sequences are MDHEN and SYDVKM. CDR3 protein: CASSFTIEETQYF. CDR3 sequence (DNA): TGTGCCAGCAGTTTTACAATCGAGGAGACCCAGTACTTC.

The V and J genes are TRBV6-5 and TRBJ2-1, with a possible D match to TRBD2 (5 bases). V shed 2 bases and J shed 1 base, with 12 bases lying between them. The CDR3 runs 16 residues. The V gene's germline CDR1 is MNHEY and CDR2 SVGAGI. The CDR3 DNA sequence: TGTGCCAGCAGTTACGCTCGGGGTGGGTCCTACAATGAGCAGTTCTTC. Residues: CASSYARGGSYNEQFF.